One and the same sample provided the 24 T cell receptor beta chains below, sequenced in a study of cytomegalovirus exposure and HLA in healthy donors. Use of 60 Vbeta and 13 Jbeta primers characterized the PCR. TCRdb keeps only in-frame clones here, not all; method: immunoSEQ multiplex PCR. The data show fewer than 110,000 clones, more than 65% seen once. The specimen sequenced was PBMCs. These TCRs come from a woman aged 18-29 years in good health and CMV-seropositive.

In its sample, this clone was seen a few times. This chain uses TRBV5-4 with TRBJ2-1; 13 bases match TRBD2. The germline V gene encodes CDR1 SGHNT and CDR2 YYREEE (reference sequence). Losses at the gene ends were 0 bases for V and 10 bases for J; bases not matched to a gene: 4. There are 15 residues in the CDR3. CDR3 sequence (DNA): TGTGCCAGCAGCTTGGCGGGGACTAGCGGGAAGGAGCAGTTCTTC. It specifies CASSLAGTSGKEQFF.

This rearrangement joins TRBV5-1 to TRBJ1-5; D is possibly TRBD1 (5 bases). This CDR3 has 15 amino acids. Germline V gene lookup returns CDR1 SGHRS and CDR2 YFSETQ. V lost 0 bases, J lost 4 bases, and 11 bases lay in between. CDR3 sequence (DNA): TGCGCCAGCAGCTTGGACAGGTCCCCGAATCAGCCCCAGCATTTT. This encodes CASSLDRSPNQPQHF.

The CDR3 DNA reads as TGTGCCAGCAGCTTATCCCCGGGACAGGCGAACACTGAAGCTTTCTTT. It is translated as CASSLSPGQANTEAFF. This sequence joins TRBV7-2 and TRBJ1-1, with 8 bases aligning to TRBD1. The CDR3 sequence is 16 residues long. V shed 2 bases and J 1 base; nucleotides not matched to a gene: 6. Per the germline V gene, CDR1 is SGHTA and CDR2 is FQGNSA.

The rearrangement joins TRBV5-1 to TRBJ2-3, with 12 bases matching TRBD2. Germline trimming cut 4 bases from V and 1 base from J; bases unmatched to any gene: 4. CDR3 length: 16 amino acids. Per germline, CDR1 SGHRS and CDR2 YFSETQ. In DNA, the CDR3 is TGCGCCAGCAGCACGTGGACTAGCGGGGGCACAGATACGCAGTATTTT. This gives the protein CASSTWTSGGTDTQYF.

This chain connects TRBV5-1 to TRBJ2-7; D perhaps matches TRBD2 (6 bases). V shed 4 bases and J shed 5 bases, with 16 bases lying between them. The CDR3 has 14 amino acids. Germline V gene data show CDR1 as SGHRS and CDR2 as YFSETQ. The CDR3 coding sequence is TGCGCCAGCAGCCGCCCCGGGAGTGCGGACGAGCAGTACTTC. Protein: CASSRPGSADEQYF. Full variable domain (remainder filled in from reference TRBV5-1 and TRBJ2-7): KAGVTQTPRYLIKTRGQQVTLSCSPISGHRSVSWYQQTPGQGLQFLFEYFSETQRNKGNFPGRFSGRQFSNSRSEMNVSTLELGDSALYLCASSRPGSADEQYFGPGTRLTVT.

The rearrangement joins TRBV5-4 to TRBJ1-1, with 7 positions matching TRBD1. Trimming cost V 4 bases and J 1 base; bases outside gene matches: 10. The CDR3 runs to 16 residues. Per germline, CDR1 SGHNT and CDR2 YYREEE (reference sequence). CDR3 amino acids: CASSPQTGFGNTEAFF. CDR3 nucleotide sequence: TGTGCCAGCAGCCCCCAGACAGGGTTCGGGAACACTGAAGCTTTCTTT.

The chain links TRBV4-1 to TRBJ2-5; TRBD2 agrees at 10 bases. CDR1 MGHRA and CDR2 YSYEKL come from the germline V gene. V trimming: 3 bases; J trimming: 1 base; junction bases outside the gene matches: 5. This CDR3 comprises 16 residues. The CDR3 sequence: CASSQWGTSAQETQYF. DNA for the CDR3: TGCGCCAGCAGCCAGTGGGGGACTAGCGCCCAAGAGACCCAGTACTTC.

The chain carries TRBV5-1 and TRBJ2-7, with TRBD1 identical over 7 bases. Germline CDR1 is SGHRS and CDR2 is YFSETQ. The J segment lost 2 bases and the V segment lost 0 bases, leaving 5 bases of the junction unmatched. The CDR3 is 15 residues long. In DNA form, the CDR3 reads TGCGCCAGCAGCTTGGCCCAGGGGGTAACCTACGAGCAGTACTTC. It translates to CASSLAQGVTYEQYF. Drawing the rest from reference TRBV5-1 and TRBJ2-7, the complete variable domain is KAGVTQTPRYLIKTRGQQVTLSCSPISGHRSVSWYQQTPGQGLQFLFEYFSETQRNKGNFPGRFSGRQFSNSRSEMNVSTLELGDSALYLCASSLAQGVTYEQYFGPGTRLTVT.

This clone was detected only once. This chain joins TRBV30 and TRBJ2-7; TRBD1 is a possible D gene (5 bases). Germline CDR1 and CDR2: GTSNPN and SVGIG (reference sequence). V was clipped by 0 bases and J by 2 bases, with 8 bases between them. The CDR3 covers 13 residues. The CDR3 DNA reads TGTGCCTGGAGTGTAGGGGTAACCTACGAGCAGTACTTC. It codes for CAWSVGVTYEQYF.

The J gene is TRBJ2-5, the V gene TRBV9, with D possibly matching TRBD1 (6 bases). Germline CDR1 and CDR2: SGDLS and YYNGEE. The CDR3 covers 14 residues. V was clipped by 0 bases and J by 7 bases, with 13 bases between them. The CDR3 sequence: CASSVGQVGGTQYF. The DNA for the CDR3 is TGTGCCAGCAGCGTAGGACAGGTTGGGGGGACCCAGTACTTC.

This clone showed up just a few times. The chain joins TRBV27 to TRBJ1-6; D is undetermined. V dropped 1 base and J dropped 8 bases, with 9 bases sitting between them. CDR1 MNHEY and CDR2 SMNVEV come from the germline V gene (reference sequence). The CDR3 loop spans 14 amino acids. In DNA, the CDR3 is TGTGCCAGCAGTTTATTGGGGAGGGATTCACCCCTCCACTTT. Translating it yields CASSLLGRDSPLHF.

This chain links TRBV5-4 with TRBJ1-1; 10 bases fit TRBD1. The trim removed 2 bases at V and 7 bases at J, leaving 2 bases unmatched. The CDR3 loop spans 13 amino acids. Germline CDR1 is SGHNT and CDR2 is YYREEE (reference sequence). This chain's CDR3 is CASSLGTGDEAFF. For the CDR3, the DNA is TGTGCCAGCAGCTTAGGGACAGGGGATGAAGCTTTCTTT.

CDR3 sequence: CASSIANSPLHF. The CDR3 DNA reads TGTGCCAGCAGTATCGCGAATTCACCCCTCCACTTT. The chain links TRBV11-2 to TRBJ1-6; D gene ambiguous. Germline values: CDR1 SGHAT, CDR2 FQNNGV. This CDR3 is built from 12 residues. Trimming stripped 6 bases from V and 7 bases from J, with 7 bases between.

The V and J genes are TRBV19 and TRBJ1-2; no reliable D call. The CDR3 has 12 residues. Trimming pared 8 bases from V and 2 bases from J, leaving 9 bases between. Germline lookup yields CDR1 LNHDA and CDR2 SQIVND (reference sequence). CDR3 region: CASVTLNYGYTF. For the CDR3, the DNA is TGTGCCAGTGTCACATTGAACTATGGCTACACCTTC.

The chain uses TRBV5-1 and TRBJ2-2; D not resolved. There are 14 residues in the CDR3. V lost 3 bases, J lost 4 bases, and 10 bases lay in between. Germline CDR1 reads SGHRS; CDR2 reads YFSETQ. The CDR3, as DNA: TGCGCCAGCAGCTCTCAATACTTCACCGGGGAGCTGTTTTTT. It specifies CASSSQYFTGELFF.

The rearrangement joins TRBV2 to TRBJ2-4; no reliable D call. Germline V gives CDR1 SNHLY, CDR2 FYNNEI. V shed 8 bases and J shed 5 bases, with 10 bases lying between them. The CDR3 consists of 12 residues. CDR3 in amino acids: CASVTLQNIQYF. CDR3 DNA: TGTGCCAGCGTGACTCTACAAAACATTCAGTACTTC.

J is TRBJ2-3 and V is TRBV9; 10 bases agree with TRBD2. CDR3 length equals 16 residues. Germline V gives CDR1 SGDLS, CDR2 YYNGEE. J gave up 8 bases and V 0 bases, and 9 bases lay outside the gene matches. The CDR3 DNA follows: TGTGCCAGCAGCGTAGCTCCCCTAGCGGGAGAAGGTACGCAGTATTTT. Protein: CASSVAPLAGEGTQYF. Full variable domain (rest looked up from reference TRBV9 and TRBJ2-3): DSGVTQTPKHLITATGQRVTLRCSPRSGDLSVYWYQQSLDQGLQFLIQYYNGEERAKGNILERFSAQQFPDLHSELNLSSLELGDSALYFCASSVAPLAGEGTQYFGPGTRLTVL.

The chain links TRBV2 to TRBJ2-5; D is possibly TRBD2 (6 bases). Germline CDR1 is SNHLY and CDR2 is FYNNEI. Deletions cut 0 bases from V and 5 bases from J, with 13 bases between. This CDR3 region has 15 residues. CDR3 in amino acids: CASSEARRGLETQYF. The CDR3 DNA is TGTGCCAGCAGTGAAGCTCGGAGGGGCCTGGAGACCCAGTACTTC.

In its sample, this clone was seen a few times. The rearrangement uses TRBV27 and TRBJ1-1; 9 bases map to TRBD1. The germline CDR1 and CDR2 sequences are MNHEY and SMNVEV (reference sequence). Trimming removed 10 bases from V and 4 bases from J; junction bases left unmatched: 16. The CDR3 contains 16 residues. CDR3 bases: TGTGCCACCCTCGGACAGGGGCGGTTACGATTCACTGAAGCTTTCTTT. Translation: CATLGQGRLRFTEAFF.

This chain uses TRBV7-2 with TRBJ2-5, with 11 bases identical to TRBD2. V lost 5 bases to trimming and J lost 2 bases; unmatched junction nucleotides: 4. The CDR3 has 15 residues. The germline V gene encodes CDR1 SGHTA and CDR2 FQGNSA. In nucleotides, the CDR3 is TGTGCCAGCAGCCCGGGACTAGCGGTACAAGAGACCCAGTACTTC. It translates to CASSPGLAVQETQYF.

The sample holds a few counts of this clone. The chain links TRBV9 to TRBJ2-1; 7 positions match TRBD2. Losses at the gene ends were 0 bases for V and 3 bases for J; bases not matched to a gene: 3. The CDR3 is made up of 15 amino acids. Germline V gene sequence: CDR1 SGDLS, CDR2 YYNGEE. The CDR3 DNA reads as TGTGCCAGCAGCGTAGGGGAGGGATACTACAATGAGCAGTTCTTC. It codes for CASSVGEGYYNEQFF.

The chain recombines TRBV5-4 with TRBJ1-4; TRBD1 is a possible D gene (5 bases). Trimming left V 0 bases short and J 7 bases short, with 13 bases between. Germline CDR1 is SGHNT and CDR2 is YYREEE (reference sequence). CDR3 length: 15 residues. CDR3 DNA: TGTGCCAGCAGCTTGGAAGGGGCGCGGGGTGAAAAACTGTTTTTT. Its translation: CASSLEGARGEKLFF.

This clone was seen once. In DNA, the CDR3 is TGTGCCAGCAGTGATCCTATCCTCTCCTACAATGAGCAGTTCTTC. This sequence encodes CASSDPILSYNEQFF. This chain connects TRBV6-4 to TRBJ2-1; D uncertain. The CDR3 runs to 15 residues. Germline-derived CDR1 and CDR2 are MRHNA and SNTAGT. V shed 3 bases and J shed 0 bases, with 9 bases lying between them.

The CDR3 loop reads CASSLGANTGELFF. The CDR3 bases are TGTGCCAGCAGCTTGGGAGCGAACACCGGGGAGCTGTTTTTT. The J gene is TRBJ2-2, the V gene TRBV5-4; no clear D. Looked up from germline, CDR1 is SGHNT and CDR2 is YYREEE (reference sequence). The CDR3 loop spans 14 amino acids. Deletions cut 0 bases from V and 0 bases from J, with 3 bases between. The full variable domain, with the rest looked up from reference TRBV5-4 and TRBJ2-2, is ETGVTQSPTHLIKTRGQQVTLRCSSQSGHNTVSWYQQALGQGPQFIFQYYREEENGRGNFPPRFSGLQFPNYSSELNVNALELDDSALYLCASSLGANTGELFFGEGSRLTVL.